The sequence of this T cell receptor beta chain was determined in a study of T-cell reconstitution after alpha-beta-depleted transplantation in children. Study outcomes and limitations: The high TCRbeta diversity at day 60 in some patients came from surviving recipient T cells and thymic progenitors. From newly produced T cells came most of the T-cell counts and diversity one year after transplant.

The TCRbeta library incorporated unique molecular identifiers. TCRdb passed the PCR reads through MiXCR, listing each CDR3 protein once. The table has hundreds of thousands of distinct CDR3 sequences, under 20% seen once. About this clonotype: The target antigen is unknown.

In germline, CDR1 is DFQATT, CDR2 SNEGSKA (reference sequence). The CDR3 consists of 18 residues. V was clipped by 5 bases and J by 0 bases; unmatched bases: 13. The TCR was taken from a male patient aged 2 to 10 who had a stem cell transplant for acute lymphoblastic leukemia, so the T cells may come from the graft donor. This chain joins TRBV20-1 and TRBJ2-1; TRBD2 agrees at 10 bases. Specimen: PBMCs, mostly from graft donor cells, collected 360 days after TCRalphabeta/CD19-depleted stem cell transplant. In DNA, the CDR3 is TGCAGTGCTTCCTCTGGACTAGCGGACCATAGCTCCTACAATGAGCAGTTCTTC. Protein: CSASSGLADHSSYNEQFF.